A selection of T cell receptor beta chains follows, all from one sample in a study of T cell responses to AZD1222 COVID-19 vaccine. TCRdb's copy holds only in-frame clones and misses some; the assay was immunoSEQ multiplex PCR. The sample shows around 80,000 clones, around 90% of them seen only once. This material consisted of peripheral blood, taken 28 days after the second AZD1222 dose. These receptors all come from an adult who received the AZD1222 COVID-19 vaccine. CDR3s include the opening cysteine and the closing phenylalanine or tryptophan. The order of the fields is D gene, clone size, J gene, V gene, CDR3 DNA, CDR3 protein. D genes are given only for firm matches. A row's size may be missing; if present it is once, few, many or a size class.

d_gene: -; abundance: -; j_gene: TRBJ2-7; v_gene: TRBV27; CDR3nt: TGTGCCAGCAGACACAAAATAGGTTCCCACGAGCAGTACTTC; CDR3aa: CASRHKIGSHEQYF
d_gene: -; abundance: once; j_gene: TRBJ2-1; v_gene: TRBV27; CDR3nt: TGTGCATCGAGTTACCGAAATTACAATGAGCAGTTCTTC; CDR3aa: CASSYRNYNEQFF
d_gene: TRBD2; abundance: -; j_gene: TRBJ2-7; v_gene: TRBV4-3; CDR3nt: TGCGCCAGCAGCCAAGCCAGGGAGGGGTTCTACGAGCAGTACTTC; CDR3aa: CASSQAREGFYEQYF
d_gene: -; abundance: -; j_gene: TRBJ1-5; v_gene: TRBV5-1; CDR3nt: TGCGCCAGCAGCCCGGGAGGTCAGCCCCAGCATTTT; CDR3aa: CASSPGGQPQHF
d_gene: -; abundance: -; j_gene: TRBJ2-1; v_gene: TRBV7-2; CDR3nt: TGTGCCAGCAGCTTAGCGCTGCCTCGCTCCTACAATGAGCAGTTCTTC; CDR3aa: CASSLALPRSYNEQFF
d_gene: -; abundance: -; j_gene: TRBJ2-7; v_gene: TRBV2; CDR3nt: TGTGCCAGCGAAATTGGACTACCGTACGAGCAGTACTTC; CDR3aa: CASEIGLPYEQYF
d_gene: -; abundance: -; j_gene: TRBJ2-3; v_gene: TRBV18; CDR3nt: TGTGCCAGCTCACCGGTGGGTCAGGGCACAGATACGCAGTATTTT; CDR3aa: CASSPVGQGTDTQYF
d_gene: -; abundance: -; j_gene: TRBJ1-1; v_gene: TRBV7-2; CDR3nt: TGTGCCAGCAGCCTACCCACGGGGGCGCATGCTTTCTTT; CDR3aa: CASSLPTGAHAFF
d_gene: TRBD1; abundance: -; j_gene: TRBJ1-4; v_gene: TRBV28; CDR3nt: TGTGCCAGCAGTTTAAGGTCTCCGGGACAGGGGGAAAAACTGTTTTTT; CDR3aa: CASSLRSPGQGEKLFF
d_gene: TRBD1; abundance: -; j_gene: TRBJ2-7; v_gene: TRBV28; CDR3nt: TGTGCCAGCAGAACCAGACAGGGGAGGTACGAGCAGTACTTC; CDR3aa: CASRTRQGRYEQYF
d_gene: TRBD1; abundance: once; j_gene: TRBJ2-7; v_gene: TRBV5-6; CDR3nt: TGTGCCAGCAGCGAGGACAGGGCCCACGAGCAGTACTTC; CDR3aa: CASSEDRAHEQYF
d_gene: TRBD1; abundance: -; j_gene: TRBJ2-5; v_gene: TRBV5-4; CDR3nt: TGTGCCAGCAGCTATCCGGGACAGGGGGCGTCGGAGACCCAGTACTTC; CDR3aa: CASSYPGQGASETQYF
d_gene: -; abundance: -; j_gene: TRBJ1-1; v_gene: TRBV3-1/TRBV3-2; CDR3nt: TGTGCCAGCAGCTACCGAGCAACTGAAGCTTTCTTT; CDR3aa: CASSYRATEAFF
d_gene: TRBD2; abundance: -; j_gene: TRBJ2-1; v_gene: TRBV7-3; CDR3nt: TGTGCCAGCAGGGTCCGGCGGTTAGCTAGCGGGAGCATCAATGAGCAGTTCTTC; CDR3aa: CASRVRRLASGSINEQFF
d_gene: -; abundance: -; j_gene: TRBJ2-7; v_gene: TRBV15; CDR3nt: TGTGCCACCAGCAGAGATCTGGGGCTGGGCGAGCAGTACTTC; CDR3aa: CATSRDLGLGEQYF
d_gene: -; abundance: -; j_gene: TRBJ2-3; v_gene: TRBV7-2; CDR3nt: TGTGCCAGCAGCTCACCGGGACTCCTTCTACCAGATACGCAGTATTTT; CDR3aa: CASSSPGLLLPDTQYF
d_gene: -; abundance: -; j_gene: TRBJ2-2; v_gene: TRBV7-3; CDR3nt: TGTGCCAGCAGCGGGGACTTGAACACCGGGGAGCTGTTTTTT; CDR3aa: CASSGDLNTGELFF
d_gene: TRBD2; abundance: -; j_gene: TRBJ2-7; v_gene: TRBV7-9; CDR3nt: TGTGCCAGCAGCCATAGCGGGAGCAACTACGAGCAGTACTTC; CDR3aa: CASSHSGSNYEQYF
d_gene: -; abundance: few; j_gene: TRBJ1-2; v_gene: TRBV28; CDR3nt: TGTGCCAGCAGCTCAGCTGATAACTATGGCTACACCTTC; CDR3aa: CASSSADNYGYTF
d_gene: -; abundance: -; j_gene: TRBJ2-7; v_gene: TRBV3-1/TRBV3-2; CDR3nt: TGTGCCAGCAGCCAAGACGCGAGCTCCTACGAGCAGTACTTC; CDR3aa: CASSQDASSYEQYF
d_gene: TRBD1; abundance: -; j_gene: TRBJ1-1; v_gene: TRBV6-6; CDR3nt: TGTGCCAGCAGTTACGGGGACAGGGAAGCTTTCTTT; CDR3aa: CASSYGDREAFF
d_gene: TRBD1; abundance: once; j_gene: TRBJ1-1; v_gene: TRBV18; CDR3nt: TGTGCCAGCTCACAGGATACAGGGGCGAACACTGAAGCTTTCTTT; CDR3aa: CASSQDTGANTEAFF
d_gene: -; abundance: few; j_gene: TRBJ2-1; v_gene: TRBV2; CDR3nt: TGTGCCCCAGGGACCCGAGGTGGTGAGCAGTTCTTC; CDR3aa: CAPGTRGGEQFF
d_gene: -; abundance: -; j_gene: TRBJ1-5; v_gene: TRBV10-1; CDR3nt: TGCGCCAGCAGTGAGAGGGTAAATCAGCCCCAGCATTTT; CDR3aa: CASSERVNQPQHF
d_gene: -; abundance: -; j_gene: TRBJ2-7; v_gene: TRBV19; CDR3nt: TGTGCCAGTAGTACCAGGACGGGCTCCTACGAGCAGTACTTC; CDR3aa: CASSTRTGSYEQYF
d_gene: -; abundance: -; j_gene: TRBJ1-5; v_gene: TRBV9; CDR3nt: TGTGCCAGCAGCGTACTCAGGGTCTATAGCAATCAGCCCCAGCATTTT; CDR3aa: CASSVLRVYSNQPQHF
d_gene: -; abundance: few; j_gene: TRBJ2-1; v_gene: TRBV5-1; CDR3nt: TGCGCCAGCAGCTTGGTAGACAATGAGCAGTTCTTC; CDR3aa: CASSLVDNEQFF
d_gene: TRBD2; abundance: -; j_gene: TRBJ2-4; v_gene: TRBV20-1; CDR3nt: TGCAGTGCTAGTAAGGCGGGAGGAGCCAAAAACATTCAGTACTTC; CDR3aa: CSASKAGGAKNIQYF
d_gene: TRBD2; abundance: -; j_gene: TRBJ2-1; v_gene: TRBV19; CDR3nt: TGTGCCAGTAGTATAGGACTAGCGGGGTACAATGAGCAGTTCTTC; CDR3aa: CASSIGLAGYNEQFF
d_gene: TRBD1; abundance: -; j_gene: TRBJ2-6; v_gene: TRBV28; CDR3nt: TGTGCCAGCAGTTTGAGCAGGGACAGCTCTGGGGCCAACGTCCTGACTTTC; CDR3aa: CASSLSRDSSGANVLTF
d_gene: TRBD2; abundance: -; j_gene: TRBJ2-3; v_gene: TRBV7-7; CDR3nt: TGTGCTAGCAGCCCCACTAGCGGGAGTGGTGAAGATACGCAGTATTTT; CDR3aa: CASSPTSGSGEDTQYF
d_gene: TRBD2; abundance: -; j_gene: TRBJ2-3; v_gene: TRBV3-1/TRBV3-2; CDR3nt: TGTGCCAGCAGCCCAGTAGCGGGAGGGGGCACAGATACGCAGTATTTT; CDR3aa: CASSPVAGGGTDTQYF
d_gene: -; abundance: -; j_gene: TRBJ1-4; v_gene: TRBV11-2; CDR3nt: TGTGCCAGCAGCTTAAGAACAGGAGGCGGGGCAACTAATGAAAAACTGTTTTTT; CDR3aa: CASSLRTGGGATNEKLFF
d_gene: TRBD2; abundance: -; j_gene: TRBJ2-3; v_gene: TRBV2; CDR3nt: TGTGCCAGCAGTGAAAGCGGGAGGATGGATACGCAGTATTTT; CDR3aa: CASSESGRMDTQYF
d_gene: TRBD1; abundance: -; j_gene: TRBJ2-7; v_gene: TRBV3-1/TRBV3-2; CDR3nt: TGTGCCAGCAGCCAGGGGACAGGGGGGGACGAGCAGTACTTC; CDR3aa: CASSQGTGGDEQYF
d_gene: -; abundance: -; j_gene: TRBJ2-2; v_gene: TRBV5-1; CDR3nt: TGCGCCAGCAAGGCTGAGGGGCGCACCGGGGAGCTGTTTTTT; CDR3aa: CASKAEGRTGELFF
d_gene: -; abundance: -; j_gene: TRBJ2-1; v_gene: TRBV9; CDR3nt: TGTGCCAGCAGCGTAGTAAGTAGCTCCTACAATGAGCAGTTCTTC; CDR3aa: CASSVVSSSYNEQFF
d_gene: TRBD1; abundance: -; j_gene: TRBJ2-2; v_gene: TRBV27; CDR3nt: TGTGCCACTCTCTCAGGGGGCACCGGGGAGCTGTTTTTT; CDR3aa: CATLSGGTGELFF
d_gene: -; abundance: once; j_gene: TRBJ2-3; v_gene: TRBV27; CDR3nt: TGTGCCAGCAAGACGGGACTCCTTCGCGATACGCAGTATTTT; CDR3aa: CASKTGLLRDTQYF
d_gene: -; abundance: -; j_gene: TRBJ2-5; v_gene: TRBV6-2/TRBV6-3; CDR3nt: TGTGCCAGCAGTTATCGGAGCGGGGAGACCCAGTACTTC; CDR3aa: CASSYRSGETQYF
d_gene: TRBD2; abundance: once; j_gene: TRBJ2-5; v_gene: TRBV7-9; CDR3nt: TGTGCCAGCAGCTTAGCCCGAGCGGGAGGGCCCGGAGAGACCCAGTACTTC; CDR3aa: CASSLARAGGPGETQYF
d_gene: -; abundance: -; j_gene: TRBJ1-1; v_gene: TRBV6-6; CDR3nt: TGTGCCAGCAGTAAGCCCGGGAACACTGAAGCTTTCTTT; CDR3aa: CASSKPGNTEAFF
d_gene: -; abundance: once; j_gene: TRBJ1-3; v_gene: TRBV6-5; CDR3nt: TGTGCCAGCAGTTACACGGCGGGAAACACCATATATTTT; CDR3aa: CASSYTAGNTIYF
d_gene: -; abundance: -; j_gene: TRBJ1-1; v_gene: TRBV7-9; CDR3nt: TGTGCCAGCAGGTGGGAGGAGGGGAACACTGAAGCTTTCTTT; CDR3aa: CASRWEEGNTEAFF
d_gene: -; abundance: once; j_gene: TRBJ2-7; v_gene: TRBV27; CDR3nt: TGTGCCAGCAGTCAACTGGATGGGGCCGAGCAGTACTTC; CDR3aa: CASSQLDGAEQYF
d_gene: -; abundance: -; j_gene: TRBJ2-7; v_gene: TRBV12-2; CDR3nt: TGTGCAAGTCGCTTAGTCCTAGCGGGAGCCTACGAGCAGTACTTC; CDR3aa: CASRLVLAGAYEQYF
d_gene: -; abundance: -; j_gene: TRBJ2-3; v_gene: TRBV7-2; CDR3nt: TGTGCCAGCAGCAGCCCAGATACGCAGTATTTT; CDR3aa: CASSSPDTQYF
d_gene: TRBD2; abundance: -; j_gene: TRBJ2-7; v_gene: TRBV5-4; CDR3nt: TGTGCCAGCAGCTTTCTTAGCGGGAGTCAGTGGGAGCAGTACTTC; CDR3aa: CASSFLSGSQWEQYF
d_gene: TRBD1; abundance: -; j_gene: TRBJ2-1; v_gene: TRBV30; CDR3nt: TGTGCCTGGAAGGGACAGGGGGCTAATGAGCAGTTCTTC; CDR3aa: CAWKGQGANEQFF
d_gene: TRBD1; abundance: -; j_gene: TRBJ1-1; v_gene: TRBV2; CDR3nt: TGTGCCAGCGGGGGGGACAGTGATTACACTGAAGCTTTCTTT; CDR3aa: CASGGDSDYTEAFF
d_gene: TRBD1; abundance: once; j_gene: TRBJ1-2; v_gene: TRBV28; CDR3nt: TGTGCCAGCTGGGACGGGACAGGGTATGGCTACACCTTC; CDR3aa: CASWDGTGYGYTF
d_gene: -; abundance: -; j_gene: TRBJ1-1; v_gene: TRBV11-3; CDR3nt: TGTGCCAGCAGCTATACAGGGTTCACTGAAGCTTTCTTT; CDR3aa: CASSYTGFTEAFF
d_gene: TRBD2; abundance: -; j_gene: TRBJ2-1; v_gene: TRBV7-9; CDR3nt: TGTGCCAGCTTCGGACTAGCAGAATACAATGAGCAGTTCTTC; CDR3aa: CASFGLAEYNEQFF